The rows below give T cell receptor beta chains drawn from one sample of a study of T cells after yellow fever vaccination. TCRdb processed the 5' RACE reads anew with MiXCR; each CDR3 protein has one entry. The repertoire holds 250,000 to 400,000 distinct CDR3 sequences, with over 3.5% as singletons. The sequencing here drew on PBMCs, taken 15 days after the yellow fever booster vaccination. All receptors come from a man aged 18 to 29 who received the YFV17D yellow fever vaccine. The CDR3 runs from the conserved cysteine through the conserved F or W. D genes are given only for firm matches.

d_call,v_call,cdr3_aa
TRBD1,TRBV25-1,CASSGAGQGYEQYF
TRBD2,TRBV7-2,CASTLGGARVVFF
TRBD1,TRBV7-9,CASSWGTGGNEQFF
.,TRBV20-1,CSAREGFGNQPQHF
TRBD1,TRBV5-1,CASSRTGESSGANVLTF
TRBD2,TRBV10-3,CAISGTSGDYNEQFF
.,TRBV24-1,CATSDFRGDTQYF
.,TRBV4-3,CASSQRSLPYTDTQYF
.,TRBV5-1,CASSLTTQRGGETQYF
.,TRBV7-9,CASSDTVAGEQFF
.,TRBV15,CATSRDLGRSSGNTIYF
.,TRBV2,CASSSDWDYGYTF
TRBD2,TRBV6-5,CASRKTSRETQYF
.,TRBV15,CATSRDTYVYTF
.,TRBV7-2,CASSPDKLTEAFF
.,TRBV3-1,CASSPREVRPGEQFF
.,TRBV27,CASSRAGFSPLHF
.,TRBV18,CASSPTGYQETQYF
.,TRBV5-1,CASSRDRISGNTIYF
.,TRBV6-5,CASSYGAGPTGELFF
.,TRBV6-5,CASSYSAGNEKLFF
TRBD2,TRBV6-1,CASSEVVGRLRGDTQYF
TRBD2,TRBV20-1,CSAPLAGKVEQYF
.,TRBV7-2,CASSSYERGYTF
.,TRBV7-8,CASSPHYSGTLNEQFF
TRBD1,TRBV7-9,CASSSIDRGRETQYF
TRBD1,TRBV7-9,CATKEPGQGPGEAFF
.,TRBV14,CASSQEPGAYYNEQFF
.,TRBV15,CATSSGSSTDTQYF
TRBD1,TRBV10-3,CAISVSDRDNTGELFF
TRBD2,TRBV20-1,CSARGNVLAGGGEQFF
TRBD2,TRBV20-1,CSARARSGGTEQFF
.,TRBV5-1,CASSLAGTSYGNTIYF
.,TRBV19,CASSHPGRNTGELFF
TRBD1,TRBV19,CASNRQGMNTEAFF
.,TRBV4-1,CASRYPGGNNEQFF
.,TRBV7-8,CASSIDTLGTGELFF
.,TRBV20-1,CSASPVRGPSTDTQYF
.,TRBV18,CASSPTGTSSGNTIYF
.,TRBV9,CASSVSGEETQYF
TRBD2,TRBV28,CASSLGPGLATDTQYF
TRBD1,TRBV7-7,CASSAGQGASYEQYF
TRBD2,TRBV20-1,CSARDSIGLADFTMETQYF
TRBD2,TRBV9,CASSVRASGYTGELFF
.,TRBV19,CASSMGPPDTQYF
.,TRBV12-3/TRBV12-4,CASSLGERQPQHF
TRBD1,TRBV28,CASRPGTGGSQPQHF
.,TRBV12-3/TRBV12-4,CASSQPPLSMNTEAFF
.,TRBV13,CASSRRGTDTQYF
.,TRBV5-1,CASSSGFLSNYGYTF
.,TRBV10-2,CASSEPGVGEQYF
.,TRBV27,CASSVPGTDTQYF
.,TRBV7-6,CASSQELGEEKLFF
.,TRBV7-2,CASTLLGDTQYF
.,TRBV4-1,CASSQAGSGDTGELFF
TRBD1,TRBV4-3,CASSQDHRQGLYEQYF
.,TRBV12-3/TRBV12-4,CASSPTPGWGVDEKLFF